Below, 30 T cell receptor beta chains from the same sample are listed, as sequenced in a study of blood T cell repertoires in COVID-19. The assay was immunoSEQ multiplex PCR, and TCRdb's table has in-frame clones only and misses some. The table includes 300,000 to 350,000 clones, over 80% detected once. Sequencing input: PBMCs or T cells enriched from blood (not recorded which). The receptors derive from a man aged 25-45 years who had recovered from COVID-19.

This clone has just a few counts. The V gene is TRBV10-3, the J gene TRBJ1-4; a possible D gene is TRBD1 (6 bases). Germline CDR1 reads ENHRY; CDR2 reads SYGVKD. This CDR3 has 20 residues. V shed 0 bases and J shed 3 bases, with 23 bases lying between them. Here the CDR3 reads CAISESIWDGRGPPNEKLFF. The CDR3, as DNA: TGTGCCATCAGTGAGTCGATATGGGACGGCAGGGGCCCACCTAATGAAAAACTGTTTTTT.

This clone appeared a few times. The chain links TRBV7-8 to TRBJ2-6; D is ambiguous. V was trimmed by 1 base and J by 2 bases, leaving 6 bases between them. Germline CDR1 SGHVS, CDR2 FQNEAQ. This CDR3 spans 15 amino acids. The CDR3 DNA sequence: TGTGCCAGCAGCTTAGGTGCGGCTGGGGCCAACGTCCTGACTTTC. Protein: CASSLGAAGANVLTF.

Details on this clone: The same CDR3 is also encoded by other DNA sequences in this sample. The chain employs TRBV5-1 and TRBJ1-1, with D possibly matching TRBD1 (6 bases). Germline values: CDR1 SGHRS, CDR2 YFSETQ. The CDR3 contains 13 residues. Trimming stripped 2 bases from V and 5 bases from J, with 10 bases between. The chain's CDR3 is CASSLQGVTEAFF. The CDR3 DNA is TGCGCCAGCAGCTTACAGGGTGTGACTGAAGCTTTCTTT.

V is TRBV5-3 and J is TRBJ1-4; 7 nucleotides match TRBD1. TRBV5-3 is known as an ORF, though its function is uncertain. CDR3 length equals 15 residues. V dropped 0 bases and J dropped 7; count of bases not matched to a gene: 6. The CDR3 spells CARSLAITGAEKLFF. For the CDR3, the DNA is TGTGCCAGAAGCTTGGCTATAACAGGGGCTGAAAAACTGTTTTTT.

The chain recombines TRBV10-2 with TRBJ2-7; weak D call: TRBD1 (5 bases). Per germline, CDR1 WSHSY and CDR2 SAAADI. V lost 6 bases and J 0 bases, leaving 9 bases between the germline ends. CDR3 length: 13 residues. Here the CDR3 DNA reads TGCGCCAGCAGAATAGGGGTCTCCTACGAGCAGTACTTC. Its protein is CASRIGVSYEQYF.

The genes are TRBV15 and TRBJ1-3; possibly TRBD1 for D (5 bases). CDR1 LNHNV and CDR2 YYDKDF come from the germline V gene (reference sequence). This CDR3 is 15 amino acids long. Trimming removed 1 base from V and 0 bases from J, with 7 bases in between. CDR3 nucleotide sequence: TGTGCCACCAGCAGAGGACAGCCCTCTGGAAACACCATATATTTT. Its protein is CATSRGQPSGNTIYF.

The V gene is TRBV19, the J gene TRBJ2-5; 12 bases fit TRBD1. Germline-derived CDR1 and CDR2 are LNHDA and SQIVND (reference sequence). V lost 5 bases, J lost 5 bases, and 6 bases stayed unmatched. The CDR3 length is 15 residues. CDR3 DNA: TGTGCCAGTAGTTTCCGGGACAGGGGGCAGGAGACCCAGTACTTC. The encoded protein is CASSFRDRGQETQYF.

Turning to this clone: This sample also contains other DNA sequences that code for the same CDR3. The chain recombines TRBV19 with TRBJ2-7; TRBD1 might be the D (6 bases). The CDR3 contains 13 residues. V was cut by 3 bases and J by 1 base, with 7 bases left in between. CDR1 is LNHDA, CDR2 SQIVND, per germline (reference sequence). The CDR3 bases are TGTGCCAGTAGTATTGGGACATCCTACGAGCAGTACTTC. This sequence encodes CASSIGTSYEQYF.

The rearrangement joins TRBV4-1 to TRBJ2-3; 10 positions match TRBD2. V gave up 0 bases and J gave up 6 bases; unmatched junction bases: 6. Germline V gene lookup returns CDR1 MGHRA and CDR2 YSYEKL. The length of the CDR3 is 16 residues. In DNA form, the CDR3 reads TGCGCCAGCAGCCAAGATGGTAGCGGGGGGCGGGATACGCAGTATTTT. Protein product: CASSQDGSGGRDTQYF.

The chain links TRBV6-5 to TRBJ2-3; TRBD1 matches 7 bases. The CDR3 totals 14 residues. From germline, CDR1 is MNHEY and CDR2 SVGAGI. Losses at the gene ends were 4 bases for V and 0 bases for J; bases not matched to a gene: 1. In DNA form, the CDR3 reads TGTGCCAGCAGTTCGGGACAGAGCACAGATACGCAGTATTTT. Translation: CASSSGQSTDTQYF.

V is TRBV27 and J is TRBJ1-6, with no clear D. Germline-derived CDR1 and CDR2 are MNHEY and SMNVEV (reference sequence). The CDR3 runs to 17 residues. V was shortened by 1 base and J by 0 bases, with 10 bases between the two germline ends. The CDR3 sequence: CASSLFPASSYNSPLHF. For the CDR3, the DNA is TGTGCCAGCAGTTTATTTCCAGCTAGCTCCTATAATTCACCCCTCCACTTT.

The J gene is TRBJ1-6, the V gene TRBV3-1 (or the pseudogene TRBV3-2); 7 nucleotides align to TRBD1. CDR1 and CDR2 (germline): LGHDT, YNNKEL (reference sequence). V was clipped by 2 bases and J by 5 bases; unmatched bases: 6. The CDR3 is made up of 16 amino acids. The CDR3 DNA reads TGTGCCAGCAGCCAATTCACAGGGGTAGATAATTCACCCCTCCACTTT. Translation: CASSQFTGVDNSPLHF.

The chain links TRBV30 to TRBJ1-4; 7 nucleotides match TRBD1. Germline loops: CDR1 GTSNPN, CDR2 SVGIG (reference sequence). With V trimmed by 3 bases and J by 3 bases, 4 bases remained unmatched. The CDR3 extends over 14 amino acids. As DNA, the CDR3 is TGTGCCTGGAGCGCGGACAGGTCTAATGAAAAACTGTTTTTT. It is translated as CAWSADRSNEKLFF.

This clone was recorded once. The chain joins TRBV7-3 to TRBJ2-3, with D unresolved. The CDR3 spans 15 residues. Germline V gene sequence: CDR1 SGHTA, CDR2 FQGTGA. Trimming removed 3 bases at V and 1 base at J, with 11 bases between. The CDR3 here is CASSFVRTGTDTQYF. The CDR3 DNA follows: TGTGCCAGCAGCTTTGTGAGAACCGGCACAGATACGCAGTATTTT.

The chain recombines TRBV21-1 with TRBJ2-1; the table's D call, TRBD2, was not checked against the DNA. TRBV21-1 is reported as a pseudogene. CDR3 length: 13 residues. The CDR3 DNA reads TGTGCCAGCAGCAAAGCCGGGATCAATGAGCAGTTCTTC. Translation gives CASSKAGINEQFF.

The J gene is TRBJ1-2, the V gene TRBV27; no reliable D call. Germline V gene data show CDR1 as MNHEY and CDR2 as SMNVEV (reference sequence). V shed 3 bases and J shed 6 bases, with 11 bases lying between them. The CDR3 is 13 residues long. For the CDR3, the DNA is TGTGCCAGCAGTTTGAGGGTTTGGGATGGCTACACCTTC. Encoded protein: CASSLRVWDGYTF.

The rearrangement joins TRBV7-9 to TRBJ2-5; no reliable D call. Germline V gene sequence: CDR1 SEHNR, CDR2 FQNEAQ (reference sequence). Deletions cut 3 bases from V and 3 bases from J, with 5 bases between. The length of the CDR3 is 12 residues. CDR3 in DNA: TGTGCCAGCAGCTTCTACGAAGAGACCCAGTACTTC. Protein: CASSFYEETQYF.

V and J are TRBV10-3 and TRBJ1-1; D not certain. The length of the CDR3 is 12 residues. V lost 6 bases, J lost 3 bases, and 8 bases lay in between. Germline V gene lookup returns CDR1 ENHRY and CDR2 SYGVKD. The CDR3 here is CAIRGRDTEAFF. The CDR3, as DNA: TGTGCCATCAGGGGGAGGGACACTGAAGCTTTCTTT.

V gene TRBV27 combines with J gene TRBJ2-1, with 13 positions matching TRBD2. The CDR3 spans 16 residues. Germline CDR1 and CDR2: MNHEY and SMNVEV (reference sequence). After removal of 6 bases from V and 7 bases from J, the junction contained 9 bases not matched to a gene. The CDR3 region has the DNA TGTGCCAGCAGCCGCAGGACTAGCGGGGGATGGAATGAGCAGTTCTTC. This sequence encodes CASSRRTSGGWNEQFF.

A single count supports this clone. This chain links TRBV6-5 with TRBJ1-5; D might be TRBD1 (6 bases). The CDR3 consists of 13 residues. CDR1 MNHEY and CDR2 SVGAGI come from the germline V gene. V lost 6 bases to trimming and J lost 11 bases, with 17 bases between them. The CDR3 DNA reads as TGTGCCAGCAGGAACAGGGCCCAGGGTACCCAGCATTTT. Amino acid sequence: CASRNRAQGTQHF.

The V gene is TRBV5-1, the J gene TRBJ2-3; a possible D gene is TRBD2 (7 bases). V gave up 4 bases and J gave up 4 bases, with 22 bases separating them. The CDR3 has 17 amino acids. Germline V gene lookup returns CDR1 SGHRS and CDR2 YFSETQ. CDR3 DNA: TGCGCCAGCAGCGTTCAGTCTAGGGGGGGTACCCCAGATACGCAGTATTTT. Amino acids: CASSVQSRGGTPDTQYF.

The chain has TRBV5-1 and TRBJ2-5; TRBD1 agrees at 10 bases. V dropped 2 bases and J dropped 5; count of bases not matched to a gene: 6. Germline CDR1 SGHRS, CDR2 YFSETQ. This CDR3 comprises 15 residues. CDR3 protein: CASSLGTGVSETQYF. As DNA, the CDR3 is TGCGCCAGCAGCTTAGGGACAGGGGTCAGTGAGACCCAGTACTTC.

V is TRBV9 and J is TRBJ2-7, with 10 nucleotides matching TRBD1. V dropped 0 bases and J dropped 2; count of bases not matched to a gene: 2. CDR1 SGDLS and CDR2 YYNGEE come from the germline V gene. This CDR3 comprises 15 residues. The CDR3 sequence is CASSVETGGTYEQYF. In DNA form, the CDR3 reads TGTGCCAGCAGCGTAGAGACAGGGGGCACCTACGAGCAGTACTTC.

The V gene is TRBV28, the J gene TRBJ1-3; 7 bases fit TRBD1. The ends lost 5 bases at V and 9 bases at J; junction bases unmatched: 10. The CDR3 contains 14 residues. CDR1 and CDR2 (germline): MDHEN, SYDVKM. CDR3 DNA sequence: TGTGCCAGCAGTCAGGGACAGATTACGGGCACCATATATTTT. Translating gives CASSQGQITGTIYF.

CDR3 in amino acids: CAWSQQVNTEAFF. The CDR3 DNA follows: TGTGCCTGGTCCCAACAGGTAAACACTGAAGCTTTCTTT. The rearrangement joins TRBV30 to TRBJ1-1; D is possibly TRBD1 (5 bases). CDR3 length: 13 amino acids. Germline CDR1 reads GTSNPN; CDR2 reads SVGIG (reference sequence). The V end was cut by 5 bases, the J end by 2 bases, with 12 bases between.

V usage is TRBV5-1 and J usage is TRBJ1-2, with D unclear. The CDR3 has 13 residues. Germline V gene lookup returns CDR1 SGHRS and CDR2 YFSETQ. V was clipped by 0 bases and J by 8 bases, with 11 bases between them. The chain's CDR3 is CASSLGRKGGYTF. The CDR3, as DNA: TGCGCCAGCAGCTTGGGGAGGAAAGGAGGCTACACCTTC.

The rearrangement joins TRBV5-6 to TRBJ2-3; 10 bases agree with TRBD1. The CDR3 is 13 residues long. Looked up from germline, CDR1 is SGHDT and CDR2 is YYEEEE. V shed 3 bases and J 5 bases; nucleotides not matched to a gene: 0. The CDR3 sequence is CASSWDRGDTQYF. CDR3 nucleotides: TGTGCCAGCAGCTGGGACAGGGGAGATACGCAGTATTTT.

V and J are TRBV28 and TRBJ1-2; TRBD1 aligns across 8 bases. V shed 5 bases, J shed 4 bases, and the junction held 6 bases outside the gene matches. The CDR3 consists of 14 residues. CDR1 MDHEN and CDR2 SYDVKM come from the germline V gene. CDR3 protein: CASSLRTGLYGYTF. DNA for the CDR3: TGTGCCAGCAGTCTACGGACAGGGCTCTATGGCTACACCTTC.

CDR3 coding DNA: TGTGCCAGCAGTTTACGTGGCCTTCCTCCGGAGACCCAGTACTTC. Encoded protein: CASSLRGLPPETQYF. The genes are TRBV6-5 and TRBJ2-5, with D unclear. The CDR3 totals 15 residues. V lost 4 bases, J lost 5 bases, and 17 bases lay in between. CDR1 and CDR2 (germline): MNHEY, SVGAGI.

The CDR3 nucleotides are TGCGCCAGCAGCACCGGACAGGGATCGGATGGCTACACCTTC. Its translation: CASSTGQGSDGYTF. The chain couples TRBV5-1 to TRBJ1-2, with 8 bases fitting TRBD1. CDR3 length: 14 residues. V shed 4 bases and J 6 bases; nucleotides not matched to a gene: 8. Germline CDR1 is SGHRS and CDR2 is YFSETQ.